This T cell receptor (beta chain) was identified in a study of T-cell reconstitution after alpha-beta-depleted transplantation in children. This CDR3 spans 16 amino acids. Trimming stripped 0 bases from V and 1 base from J, with 13 bases between. Germline CDR1 GTSNPN, CDR2 SVGIG (reference sequence). Study-wide results and limits: After transplant, at about two months, alpha-beta T cells were reportedly derived from several hundred expanded graft clones.

With regard to this clonotype: Its antigen is unidentified.

Researchers prepared the TCRbeta library using unique molecular identifiers, the study reports. One entry per CDR3 protein results from TCRdb running MiXCR on the PCR reads. The sample lists roughly 570,000 distinct CDR3 sequences; more than 20% were seen once. The receptor was derived from a boy in the first two years of life with Wiskott-Aldrich syndrome, due to receive a stem cell transplant. The V and J genes are TRBV30 and TRBJ2-1, with unresolved D. The sample was PBMCs, taken before TCRalphabeta/CD19-depleted stem cell transplant. The CDR3 loop is CAWSVFRVGSYNEQFF. The CDR3 bases are TGTGCCTGGAGTGTATTTAGGGTAGGGTCCTACAATGAGCAGTTCTTC.